This TCR beta chain was retrieved from a study of blood T cells in healthy people across ages. Across the study: When template switching was applied, about one barcoded beta molecule was captured per two T cells. Whole-study findings and limits: Age advanced and TCR beta diversity per million T cells fell, roughly linearly. Because donor CMV status was unknown, expanded clonotype changes were possibly confounded.

The ends lost 4 bases at V and 4 bases at J; junction bases unmatched: 8. The germline gives CDR1 SGDLS, CDR2 YYNGEE. This CDR3 is built from 17 residues. Notes on this clonotype: The antigen is not known.

With a J-beta primer mix and a sample-barcoded 5' primer, a second PCR ran about 7 to 11 cycles. TCRdb processed the 5' RACE reads anew with MiXCR; each CDR3 protein has one entry. There are about 1.4 million distinct CDR3 sequences in the sample; roughly 64% occur only once, and 6.5% to 8.5% lies in the top ten. The J gene is TRBJ2-1, the V gene TRBV9; 13 bases are shared with TRBD2. The clonotype comes from a young man in good health. The sequenced material came from blood. CDR3 sequence reads: CASSFRLAGGRYNEQFF. The CDR3 DNA is TGTGCCAGCAGCTTCCGACTAGCGGGAGGACGGTACAATGAGCAGTTCTTC.